This TCR beta chain was sequenced during a study of blood T cell repertoires in COVID-19. Study-wide context: The samples span acute and convalescent COVID-19 from the United States, Italy and Spain. Sources were T cells, B-cell-depleted T cells, or PBMCs; the material itself was cDNA or gDNA.

Trimming cost V 3 bases and J 6 bases; bases outside gene matches: 6. CDR3 size: 15 residues. Germline lookup yields CDR1 WNHNN and CDR2 SYGVQD (reference sequence). Authors' methods: It was from reference gene primer amplification that nucleated cell counts were estimated. Data came from immunoSEQ multiplex PCR; TCRdb stores just in-frame clones and leaves some out. The V and J calls and clone size are taken from that table; D and trimming were inferred from the DNA. The top ten clones hold around 8% of a sample with some 250,000 clones, 81% of them seen once. Specimen: peripheral blood. This clonotype originated in a woman of 80 years or more with acute or convalescent COVID-19. The V call is TRBV10-1, the J call TRBJ2-2; 8 positions agree with TRBD2. CDR3 amino acids: CASSDPSGSPGELFF. CDR3 in DNA: TGCGCCAGCAGTGATCCAAGCGGGAGTCCCGGGGAGCTGTTTTTT.